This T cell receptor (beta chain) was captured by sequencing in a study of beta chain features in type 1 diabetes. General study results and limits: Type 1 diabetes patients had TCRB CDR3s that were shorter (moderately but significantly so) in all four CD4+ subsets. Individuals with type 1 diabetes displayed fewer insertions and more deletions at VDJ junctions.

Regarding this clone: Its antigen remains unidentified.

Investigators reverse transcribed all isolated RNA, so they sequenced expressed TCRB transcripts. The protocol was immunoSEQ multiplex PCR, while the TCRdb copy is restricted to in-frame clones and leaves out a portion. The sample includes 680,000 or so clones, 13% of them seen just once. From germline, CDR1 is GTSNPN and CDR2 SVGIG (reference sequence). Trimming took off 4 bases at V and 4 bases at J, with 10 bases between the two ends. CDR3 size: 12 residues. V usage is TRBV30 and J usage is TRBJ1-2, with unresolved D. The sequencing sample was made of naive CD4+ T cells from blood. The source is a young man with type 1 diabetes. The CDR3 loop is CAWTVASYGYTF. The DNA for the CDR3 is TGTGCCTGGACAGTGGCTTCCTATGGCTACACCTTC.